This record covers a single T cell receptor (beta chain). Its antigen remains unknown. Germline CDR1 reads SNHLY; CDR2 reads FYNNEI. The CDR3 extends over 14 amino acids. Trimming removed 8 bases at V and 2 bases at J, with 15 bases between. The data were taken from a study of cytomegalovirus exposure and HLA in healthy donors. Findings of the study overall: It was only CMV serostatus that was available as immune exposure information.

Researchers ran the PCR with 60 Vbeta and 13 Jbeta primers. Libraries were prepared by immunoSEQ multiplex PCR; TCRdb keeps only in-frame clonotypes and omits some of them. The data contain about 160,000 clones, over 60% of them singletons. The receptor's source is a woman aged 25 to 39 in good health and CMV-seronegative. The material sequenced was PBMCs. The rearrangement joins TRBV2 to TRBJ2-5; possibly TRBD1 for D (6 bases). CDR3 in DNA: TGTGCCAGCCGAGAGGACAGACCTCAAGAGACCCAGTACTTC. This codes for CASREDRPQETQYF.